This T cell receptor (beta chain) was observed in a study of cytomegalovirus exposure and HLA in healthy donors. V shed 2 bases, J shed 1 base, and the junction held 22 bases outside the gene matches. The CDR3 runs to 23 residues. Vbeta (60) and Jbeta (13) primers were used in the PCR. TCRdb's copy holds only in-frame clones and misses some; the assay was immunoSEQ multiplex PCR. The data show roughly 150,000 clones, 60% to 80% seen once. This chain connects TRBV6-7 to TRBJ2-5; 13 bases fit TRBD2. TRBV6-7 is an ORF for which the function is uncertain. The TCR originated in a man aged 50 to 59 in good health and CMV-seropositive. Sequenced: PBMCs. The CDR3 sequence is CASSYPLAGGPKGRPLIQETQYF. The CDR3 region has the DNA TGTGCCAGCAGTTACCCACTAGCGGGGGGGCCGAAAGGGAGGCCCCTGATCCAAGAGACCCAGTACTTC.